The source of this T cell receptor (beta chain) is a study of T cell changes during pregnancy in multiple sclerosis. The method was immunoSEQ multiplex PCR; TCRdb's version includes in-frame clones alone and lacks a portion of them. Of tens of thousands of clones in the sample, about 91% were seen once. This clone appeared once. Germline lookup yields CDR1 SGHAT and CDR2 FQNNGV. The ends lost 6 bases at V and 0 bases at J; junction bases unmatched: 4. This CDR3 has 15 amino acids. Sequencing used CD8+ T cells from peripheral blood mononuclear cells, obtained after pregnancy. This chain joins TRBV11-2 and TRBJ2-1, with 8 bases lining up with TRBD2. This clonotype was obtained from a female donor with multiple sclerosis, enrolled in a pregnancy study. The CDR3 nucleotides are TGTGCCAGCAGGTCTAGCGGGTTCTCCTACAATGAGCAGTTCTTC. Translation: CASRSSGFSYNEQFF.